A selection of T cell receptor beta chains follows, all from one sample in a study of technical replicates of blood from a handful of donors. Assay used: immunoSEQ multiplex PCR; TCRdb lists only in-frame clones, some missing. Found here are under 65,000 clones, 92% of them singletons; the top ten hold about 3.9%. The specimen was PBMCs. These receptors were taken from a human donor in good health. Some clones in this sample may be carry-over from other donors' samples. The CDR3 runs from the conserved cysteine through the conserved F or W. A D gene is named only where the DNA matches it firmly. Clone size is given for some rows only: seen once, a few or many times, or a class if the clone is expanded.

v_gene: TRBV30; j_gene: TRBJ1-6; d_gene: TRBD1; abundance: .; CDR3aa: CAWSQGTGDSPLHF; CDR3nt: TGTGCCTGGAGTCAGGGGACAGGGGATTCACCCCTCCACTTT
v_gene: TRBV6-1; j_gene: TRBJ2-7; d_gene: .; abundance: .; CDR3aa: CASRREYEQYF; CDR3nt: TGTGCCAGCAGGCGGGAATACGAGCAGTACTTC
v_gene: TRBV6-6; j_gene: TRBJ1-2; d_gene: TRBD1; abundance: .; CDR3aa: CASRQDRNYGYTF; CDR3nt: TGTGCCAGCAGGCAGGACAGGAACTATGGCTACACCTTC
v_gene: TRBV4-3; j_gene: TRBJ1-1; d_gene: .; abundance: once; CDR3aa: CASSQSPGFMNTEAFF; CDR3nt: TGCGCCAGCAGCCAAAGCCCAGGGTTTATGAACACTGAAGCTTTCTTT
v_gene: TRBV9; j_gene: TRBJ1-2; d_gene: .; abundance: .; CDR3aa: CASSVLWGQGSGYTF; CDR3nt: TGTGCCAGCAGCGTATTGTGGGGGCAGGGGAGCGGCTACACCTTC
v_gene: TRBV7-9; j_gene: TRBJ1-5; d_gene: .; abundance: few; CDR3aa: CASSPEGRQPQHF; CDR3nt: TGTGCCAGCAGCCCAGAGGGAAGGCAGCCCCAGCATTTT
v_gene: TRBV10-3; j_gene: TRBJ1-1; d_gene: .; abundance: .; CDR3aa: CAITDGSTEAFF; CDR3nt: TGTGCCATCACTGATGGGAGTACTGAAGCTTTCTTT
v_gene: TRBV4-3; j_gene: TRBJ1-1; d_gene: .; abundance: .; CDR3aa: CASSQDRDGGGAFF; CDR3nt: TGCGCCAGCAGCCAAGATAGGGACGGGGGGGGAGCTTTCTTT
v_gene: TRBV4-3; j_gene: TRBJ1-2; d_gene: TRBD1; abundance: .; CDR3aa: CASSQAPGQGAGGYTF; CDR3nt: TGCGCCAGCAGCCAAGCTCCGGGACAGGGGGCGGGGGGCTACACCTTC
v_gene: TRBV7-6; j_gene: TRBJ2-5; d_gene: .; abundance: .; CDR3aa: CASSLGTPGETQYF; CDR3nt: TGTGCCAGCAGCTTAGGCACACCGGGGGAGACCCAGTACTTC
v_gene: TRBV4-2; j_gene: TRBJ1-5; d_gene: TRBD1; abundance: .; CDR3aa: CASSQDSGGYQPQHF; CDR3nt: TGTGCCAGCAGCCAAGATTCAGGGGGCTATCAGCCCCAGCATTTT
v_gene: TRBV19; j_gene: TRBJ1-1; d_gene: .; abundance: .; CDR3aa: CASSIDRDTEAFF; CDR3nt: TGTGCCAGTAGTATAGATCGGGACACTGAAGCTTTCTTT
v_gene: TRBV9; j_gene: TRBJ1-3; d_gene: TRBD1; abundance: .; CDR3aa: CASSVDTGDRGNTIYF; CDR3nt: TGTGCCAGCAGCGTAGATACAGGGGACCGGGGAAACACCATATATTTT
v_gene: TRBV30; j_gene: TRBJ2-7; d_gene: TRBD2; abundance: .; CDR3aa: CAWRSSGRRYEQYF; CDR3nt: TGTGCCTGGAGGAGCAGCGGGAGGAGGTACGAGCAGTACTTC
v_gene: TRBV18; j_gene: TRBJ2-1; d_gene: TRBD2; abundance: .; CDR3aa: CASSPGLAGVNEQFF; CDR3nt: TGTGCCAGCTCTCCCGGACTAGCGGGAGTCAATGAGCAGTTCTTC
v_gene: TRBV7-2; j_gene: TRBJ1-4; d_gene: TRBD1; abundance: .; CDR3aa: CASSLGTERKLFF; CDR3nt: TGTGCCAGCAGCTTGGGGACAGAACGCAAACTGTTTTTT
v_gene: TRBV4-2; j_gene: TRBJ2-5; d_gene: .; abundance: few; CDR3aa: CASSLSLGVDGEETQYF; CDR3nt: TGTGCCAGCAGCCTAAGTCTCGGCGTCGACGGGGAAGAGACCCAGTACTTC
v_gene: TRBV4-2; j_gene: TRBJ2-7; d_gene: .; abundance: .; CDR3aa: CASSQERGGLLPNEQYF; CDR3nt: TGTGCCAGCAGCCAAGAAAGGGGGGGCCTTCTACCTAACGAGCAGTACTTC
v_gene: TRBV29-1; j_gene: TRBJ1-4; d_gene: .; abundance: .; CDR3aa: CSVVPRGGGEKLFF; CDR3nt: TGCAGCGTTGTACCGCGGGGGGGCGGTGAAAAACTGTTTTTT
v_gene: TRBV7-6; j_gene: TRBJ2-6; d_gene: .; abundance: once; CDR3aa: CASSSGGAAGANVLTF; CDR3nt: TGTGCCAGCAGCTCTGGGGGGGCAGCTGGGGCCAACGTCCTGACTTTC